This TCR beta chain was recorded in a study of shared clonotypes between healthy human individuals. Study observations and caveats: It was expected that sequencing depth would affect clonotype sharing among donors.

The CDR3 sequence is 15 residues long. V was cut by 0 bases and J by 3 bases, with 11 bases left in between. Germline lookup yields CDR1 LGHNA and CDR2 YSLEER. Comment on this clone: Its target is not known.

Over several immunoSEQ plates, each subset's genomic DNA was distributed in even portions. The unsorted PBMC sample used ten immunoSEQ deep assay plates. Original methodology: Filtering of immunoSEQ junctional sequences could not match full-length read filtering. Only in-frame clones appear in the TCRdb table, and some are missing; sequencing was by immunoSEQ multiplex PCR. The V and J calls and clone size were taken over from that table, and D and trimming were inferred from the DNA. In the table there are around 500,000 clones, around 79% of which are singletons. This chain connects TRBV4-3 to TRBJ1-1; D call uncertain. The sequence came from a woman between 40 and 55 years old in good health. Some clones in this sample may be carry-over from other donors' samples. The sample was PBMCs. This CDR3 is CASSQDLGSYTEAFF. CDR3 nucleotide sequence: TGCGCCAGCAGCCAAGATCTAGGCAGTTACACTGAAGCTTTCTTT.